These T cell receptor beta chains were read from a single sample in a study of CD8 T cells in Susac syndrome. One entry per CDR3 protein, called by TCRdb with MiXCR from the immunoSEQ multiplex PCR reads. The sample shows approximately 280,000 distinct CDR3 sequences, 80% to 90% of them seen only once. Sequencing was done on a sample of CD8+ T cells from PBMCs. These receptors all stem from a human donor with multiple sclerosis. The CDR3 runs from the conserved cysteine through the conserved F or W. The order of the fields is J gene, V gene, clone size, D gene, CDR3 protein, CDR3 DNA. D genes are given only for firm matches. Clone sizes are given selectively: once, few, many, or a class where the clone is expanded.

J gene: TRBJ2-7
V gene: TRBV20-1
clone size: .
D gene: .
CDR3 protein: CSARVVGHYEQYF
CDR3 DNA: TGCAGTGCTAGAGTAGTGGGCCACTACGAGCAGTACTTC

J gene: TRBJ2-1
V gene: TRBV9
clone size: .
D gene: .
CDR3 protein: CASSVVSGFIDEQFF
CDR3 DNA: TGTGCCAGCAGCGTAGTGAGTGGCTTTATCGATGAGCAGTTCTTC

J gene: TRBJ2-2
V gene: TRBV28
clone size: .
D gene: .
CDR3 protein: CASGLLWGPGELFF
CDR3 DNA: TGTGCCAGCGGTTTACTGTGGGGGCCAGGGGAGCTGTTTTTT

J gene: TRBJ2-7
V gene: TRBV5-1
clone size: once
D gene: .
CDR3 protein: CASSLATGREQYF
CDR3 DNA: TGCGCCAGCAGCTTGGCCACGGGAAGGGAGCAGTACTTC

J gene: TRBJ2-7
V gene: TRBV27
clone size: .
D gene: .
CDR3 protein: CASSFNSGESEEQYF
CDR3 DNA: TGTGCCAGCAGTTTTAACTCGGGTGAGTCGGAAGAGCAGTACTTC

J gene: TRBJ2-2
V gene: TRBV28
clone size: few
D gene: .
CDR3 protein: CASSLAGERDTGELFF
CDR3 DNA: TGTGCCAGCAGTTTAGCAGGGGAGAGGGACACCGGGGAGCTGTTTTTT

J gene: TRBJ2-7
V gene: TRBV7-9
clone size: .
D gene: .
CDR3 protein: CASSPVGSLYEQYF
CDR3 DNA: TGTGCCAGCAGCCCGGTAGGTAGTCTCTACGAGCAGTACTTC

J gene: TRBJ1-1
V gene: TRBV5-1
clone size: .
D gene: TRBD1
CDR3 protein: CASSNRTGGTEAFF
CDR3 DNA: TGCGCCAGCAGCAACCGGACAGGGGGCACTGAAGCTTTCTTT

J gene: TRBJ2-7
V gene: TRBV7-8
clone size: .
D gene: .
CDR3 protein: CASSLGGWEQYF
CDR3 DNA: TGTGCCAGCAGCTTAGGAGGATGGGAGCAGTACTTC

J gene: TRBJ2-7
V gene: TRBV27
clone size: .
D gene: .
CDR3 protein: CASSRGSEQYF
CDR3 DNA: TGTGCCAGCAGCAGGGGATCCGAGCAGTACTTC

J gene: TRBJ2-7
V gene: TRBV9
clone size: few
D gene: .
CDR3 protein: CASSVIPRDSYEQYF
CDR3 DNA: TGTGCCAGCAGCGTAATCCCCAGAGACAGCTACGAGCAGTACTTC